The 15 T cell receptor beta chains in this list originate from one sample, sequenced in a study of T cells in Graves' hyperthyroidism and ophthalmopathy. TCR beta CDR3 regions were amplified from RNA transcripts. A first-round RT-PCR of the TCR CDR3 used the HTBI primer set. From the multiplex PCR reads, TCRdb called clonotypes with MiXCR, one entry per CDR3 protein. The repertoire has about 600,000 distinct CDR3 sequences, around 16% of them found once; the top ten carry 2.5% to 4%. Specimen: blood. These receptors were taken from a woman in her 40s with Graves' ophthalmopathy.

In its sample, this clonotype was seen many times. The chain employs TRBV2 and TRBJ2-3; D might be TRBD1 or TRBD2, each matching 5 bases. V was pared by 7 bases and J by 1 base, with 9 bases between. Germline V gives CDR1 SNHLY, CDR2 FYNNEI. CDR3 length: 13 amino acids. CDR3 coding DNA: TGTGCCAGCAACGGGGCGGGCACAGATACGCAGTATTTT. Translating gives CASNGAGTDTQYF.

A few counts support this clonotype. This rearrangement joins TRBV10-3 to TRBJ1-2; 8 nucleotides match TRBD1. Unmatched junction bases numbered 25, after V lost 6 bases and J lost 7 bases. This CDR3 contains 19 residues. CDR1 and CDR2 (germline): ENHRY, SYGVKD. The CDR3 DNA sequence: TGTGCCATCAGAGACCTGACAGGGGCTGAGGATTTTATCGGCGGTGGCTACACCTTC. It is translated as CAIRDLTGAEDFIGGGYTF.

In this sample, this clonotype turned up many times. CDR3 DNA: TGCGCCAGCAGCTTGGCCGCGGGTGTCGGCTATGGCTACACCTTC. Translating gives CASSLAAGVGYGYTF. The gene calls are TRBV5-1 and TRBJ1-2; unclear D gene. The CDR3 runs 15 residues. Between the trimmed V and J ends, which lost 0 bases and 4 bases, there was a span of 13 bases. Germline CDR1 reads SGHRS; CDR2 reads YFSETQ.

This clonotype was seen ten or more times. As DNA, the CDR3 is TGTGCCAGCAGGCTAGCGGAGAACTACGAGCAGTACTTC. It yields the protein CASRLAENYEQYF. The chain combines TRBV2 with TRBJ2-7, with 7 positions matching TRBD2. The CDR3 sequence is 13 residues long. V shed 6 bases, J shed 3 bases, and the junction held 5 bases outside the gene matches. The germline V gene encodes CDR1 SNHLY and CDR2 FYNNEI.

The genes are TRBV11-2 and TRBJ2-5; TRBD1 agrees at 9 bases. CDR1 is SGHAT and CDR2 is FQNNGV in the germline V gene. Losses at the gene ends were 3 bases for V and 5 bases for J; bases not matched to a gene: 10. The CDR3 length is 16 residues. CDR3 in amino acids: CASSFTGGQGGETQYF. CDR3 bases: TGTGCCAGCAGCTTCACCGGGGGACAGGGTGGGGAGACCCAGTACTTC. The entire variable domain, with the rest obtained from reference TRBV11-2 and TRBJ2-5, is as follows: EAGVAQSPRYKIIEKRQSVAFWCNPISGHATLYWYQQILGQGPKLLIQFQNNGVVDDSQLPKDRFSAERLKGVDSTLKIQPAKLEDSAVYLCASSFTGGQGGETQYFGPGTRLLVL.

This clonotype was picked up many times. The rearrangement joins TRBV27 to TRBJ2-2; D remains ambiguous. V lost 3 bases and J lost 0, with 8 bases in between. The CDR3 is made up of 15 amino acids. In germline, CDR1 is MNHEY, CDR2 SMNVEV (reference sequence). In nucleotides, the CDR3 is TGTGCCAGCAGTTTCGTACTTCCGAACACCGGGGAGCTGTTTTTT. It translates to CASSFVLPNTGELFF.

This clonotype was counted at least ten times. The chain employs TRBV30 and TRBJ2-3; 15 nucleotides agree with TRBD2. The germline V gene encodes CDR1 GTSNPN and CDR2 SVGIG (reference sequence). With V trimmed by 4 bases and J by 6 bases, 8 bases remained unmatched. This CDR3 comprises 16 residues. CDR3 in DNA: TGTGCCTGGACCGTCGGACTAGCGGGAGGGATGGATACGCAGTATTTT. Its translation: CAWTVGLAGGMDTQYF.

The V gene is TRBV20-1, the J gene TRBJ1-6, with a tentative D call TRBD1 (5 bases). Per germline, CDR1 DFQATT and CDR2 SNEGSKA (reference sequence). This CDR3 is 15 amino acids long. V gave up 3 bases and J gave up 6 bases, with 15 bases separating them. CDR3 amino acids: CSARTAGELNSPLHF. In DNA form, the CDR3 reads TGCAGTGCTAGGACAGCCGGGGAACTTAATTCACCCCTCCACTTT.

About this clonotype: One end of the junction is discordant with germline, which a read error may explain. The chain is built from TRBV7-7 and TRBJ2-1; TRBD2 agrees at 11 bases. The CDR3 is made up of 15 amino acids. Germline-derived CDR1 and CDR2 are SSHAT and FNYEAQ (reference sequence). The CDR3 DNA follows: TGTGCTAGCAGCTTAGCGGGGGGGCCAGAAGATGAGCAGTTCTTC. It is translated as CASSLAGGPEDEQFF.

This clonotype was counted ten times or more. The chain recombines TRBV18 with TRBJ1-3; D ambiguous. Germline V gene sequence: CDR1 KGHSH, CDR2 LQKENI. V gave up 5 bases and J gave up 0 bases, with 14 bases separating them. The CDR3 is 16 amino acids. CDR3 sequence (DNA): TGTGCCAGCTCAGGGTCTCACCGGGGCTCTGGAAACACCATATATTTT. Translation: CASSGSHRGSGNTIYF.

This clonotype was picked up many times. The CDR3 DNA sequence: TGCAGTGCTGTCAGCGGGACCTACGAGCAGTACTTC. It is translated as CSAVSGTYEQYF. The chain carries TRBV20-1 and TRBJ2-7, with 7 bases lining up with TRBD2. The germline V gene encodes CDR1 DFQATT and CDR2 SNEGSKA (reference sequence). This CDR3 region has 12 residues. Trimming cost V 5 bases and J 2 bases; bases outside gene matches: 3.

In this sample, this clonotype turned up once. Possible read error: a much larger clone is one base away. The chain recombines TRBV16 with TRBJ2-2; D is unresolved. The CDR3 is 11 residues long. Trimming shortened V by 3 bases and J by 7 bases, and 3 bases separated the two germline ends. Germline lookup yields CDR1 KGHSY and CDR2 FQNENV. The CDR3 region has the DNA TGTGCCAGCAGCCACGTCGGGGAGCTGTTTTTT. It specifies CASSHVGELFF.

In its sample, this clonotype was seen many times. In nucleotides, the CDR3 is TGTGCCAGCAGTTTAAGCCAGCAAGAGACCCAGTACTTC. Translated, it gives CASSLSQQETQYF. J is TRBJ2-5 and V is TRBV7-8; D gene uncertain. V lost 6 bases and J lost 2, with 10 bases in between. CDR1 SGHVS and CDR2 FQNEAQ come from the germline V gene. There are 13 residues in the CDR3. Supplemented by reference TRBV7-8 and TRBJ2-5, the full variable domain reads GAGVSQSPRYKVAKRGQDVALRCDPISGHVSLFWYQQALGQGPEFLTYFQNEAQLDKSGLPSDRFFAERPEGSVSTLKIQRTQQEDSAVYLCASSLSQQETQYFGPGTRLLVL.

In this sample, this clonotype turned up many times. The V gene is TRBV28, the J gene TRBJ2-1; the D is unclear. V was cut by 2 bases and J by 0 bases, with 14 bases left in between. Germline CDR1 is MDHEN and CDR2 is SYDVKM. This CDR3 comprises 17 residues. Written as DNA, the CDR3 is TGTGCCAGCAGTTTACTCCCAGTTGGCCTCTCCTACAATGAGCAGTTCTTC. Protein sequence: CASSLLPVGLSYNEQFF.

The sample holds many counts of this clonotype. This rearrangement joins TRBV5-1 to TRBJ2-5; no definite D call. This CDR3 region has 14 residues. The ends were cut back, 2 bases at V and 2 bases at J, with 10 bases in the middle. Germline V gives CDR1 SGHRS, CDR2 YFSETQ. CDR3: CASSFWATQETQYF. The CDR3 nucleotides are TGCGCCAGCAGCTTTTGGGCGACTCAAGAGACCCAGTACTTC.